What follows are 18 T cell receptor beta chains derived from one specimen sequenced in a study of blood T cells in healthy people across ages. It was with a sample-barcoded 5' primer and a J-beta primer mix that a second PCR of about 6 to 12 cycles was run. One entry per CDR3 protein results from TCRdb running MiXCR on the 5' RACE reads. In the table there are around 500,000 distinct CDR3 sequences, roughly a quarter of which are singletons. The same data also went into a second study, on T cells of mothers and their children.

The sample consisted of blood. The receptors were sampled from a boy aged 2 to 9 in good health.

This clonotype was seen a handful of times. J is TRBJ1-2 and V is TRBV12-3 or TRBV12-4; D is uncertain. This CDR3 comprises 10 residues. V gave up 7 bases and J gave up 9 bases, with 9 bases separating them. The CDR3 is CASISGSYTF. The CDR3 DNA reads TGTGCCAGCATCTCGGGGAGCTACACCTTC.

The CDR3 coding sequence is TGCAGTCTTAGACCAGGGGGCAGGACCGGGGAGCTGTTTTTT. Its protein is CSLRPGGRTGELFF. The V call is TRBV20-1, the J call TRBJ2-2, with 8 bases matching TRBD1. The CDR3 sequence is 14 residues long. The germline gives CDR1 DFQATT, CDR2 SNEGSKA (reference sequence). Trimming cost V 8 bases and J 5 bases; bases outside gene matches: 10.

The V and J genes are TRBV20-1 and TRBJ2-3, with D perhaps matching TRBD1 (6 bases). V shed 3 bases and J shed 5 bases, with 18 bases lying between them. Germline-derived CDR1 and CDR2 are DFQATT and SNEGSKA (reference sequence). This CDR3 spans 15 amino acids. Written as DNA, the CDR3 is TGCAGTGCTAGGCCCCTAGCCGACAGGCAAGATACGCAGTATTTT. Its translation is CSARPLADRQDTQYF.

This clonotype was recorded a few times. The rearrangement links TRBV7-2 to TRBJ2-5; D possibly matches TRBD1 or TRBD2 (5 bases each). The CDR3 length is 13 residues. Trimming shortened V by 5 bases and J by 3 bases, and 10 bases separated the two germline ends. CDR1 SGHTA and CDR2 FQGNSA come from the germline V gene. The CDR3 DNA sequence: TGTGCCAGCAGCCCCGGGGCCGAAGAGACCCAGTACTTC. Its translation: CASSPGAEETQYF.

This sequence joins TRBV2 and TRBJ1-1; the D gene is possibly TRBD1 (5 bases). V lost 5 bases and J lost 3, with 22 bases in between. Germline CDR1 SNHLY, CDR2 FYNNEI. The CDR3 loop spans 17 amino acids. DNA of the CDR3: TGTGCCAGCAGTTCTGCCGGGACGGCAGGCCGGGACACTGAAGCTTTCTTT. Protein sequence: CASSSAGTAGRDTEAFF.

The V and J genes are TRBV28 and TRBJ1-1, with D unclear. The germline gives CDR1 MDHEN, CDR2 SYDVKM. The CDR3 extends over 15 amino acids. V was pared by 8 bases and J by 0 bases, with 16 bases between. In DNA form, the CDR3 reads TGTGCCAGCGAGTTTAAACAGCCAATGAACACTGAAGCTTTCTTT. Protein: CASEFKQPMNTEAFF. Based on the CDR3 plus reference TRBV28 and TRBJ1-1, the full variable domain is DVKVTQSSRYLVKRTGEKVFLECVQDMDHENMFWYRQDPGLGLRLIYFSYDVKMKEKGDIPEGYSVSREKKERFSLILESASTNQTSMYLCASEFKQPMNTEAFFGQGTRLTVV.

This clonotype was found a few times. V usage is TRBV7-9 and J usage is TRBJ2-1, with D perhaps matching TRBD1 (6 bases). In germline, CDR1 is SEHNR, CDR2 FQNEAQ (reference sequence). V lost 6 bases and J lost 9, with 15 bases in between. CDR3 size: 13 residues. CDR3: CASSNRDNTEQFF. In nucleotides, the CDR3 is TGTGCCAGCAGTAACAGGGACAACACTGAGCAGTTCTTC. The variable domain in full, with the rest retrieved from reference TRBV7-9 and TRBJ2-1, is DTGVSQNPRHKITKRGQNVTFRCDPISEHNRLYWYRQTLGQGPEFLTYFQNEAQLEKSRLLSDRFSAERPKGSFSTLEIQRTEQGDSAMYLCASSNRDNTEQFFGPGTRLTVL.

This clonotype was recorded a few times. The chain has TRBV19 and TRBJ1-2; the match to TRBD1 covers 8 bases. Per germline, CDR1 LNHDA and CDR2 SQIVND (reference sequence). The CDR3 sequence is 14 residues long. Trimming at V came to 8 bases and at J to 7 bases, leaving 12 bases not matched to a gene. The CDR3 loop reads CASHPNDRGGGYTF. The CDR3 coding sequence is TGTGCCAGTCATCCCAATGACAGGGGAGGTGGCTACACCTTC. Combining the CDR3 with reference TRBV19 and TRBJ1-2 gives the whole variable domain DGGITQSPKYLFRKEGQNVTLSCEQNLNHDAMYWYRQDPGQGLRLIYYSQIVNDFQKGDIAEGYSVSREKKESFPLTVTSAQKNPTAFYLCASHPNDRGGGYTFGSGTRLTVV.

This clonotype came up a few times. V is TRBV5-1 and J is TRBJ1-2; D remains ambiguous. This CDR3 is built from 11 residues. Trimming pared 4 bases from V and 6 bases from J, leaving 7 bases between. Germline CDR1 reads SGHRS; CDR2 reads YFSETQ. The CDR3 DNA reads as TGCGCCAGCAGCCCCTCGGATGGCTACACCTTC. Protein product: CASSPSDGYTF.

This clonotype was counted only a few times. The rearrangement uses TRBV4-2 and TRBJ1-4, with D maybe TRBD1 (6 bases). The germline gives CDR1 LGHNA, CDR2 YNFKEQ. The CDR3 is 15 amino acids. V was cut by 0 bases and J by 11 bases, with 16 bases left in between. The CDR3, as DNA: TGTGCCAGCAGCCAAGAGGGGCGATTAGGGGGGAAACTGTTTTTT. Translated, it gives CASSQEGRLGGKLFF.

This clonotype has more than one count but fewer than ten. This chain joins TRBV9 and TRBJ1-4; no definite D call. V gave up 2 bases and J gave up 4 bases, with 12 bases separating them. The CDR3 runs 15 residues. The germline V gene encodes CDR1 SGDLS and CDR2 YYNGEE. The CDR3: CASSVGGLHNEKLFF. The CDR3 nucleotides are TGTGCCAGCAGCGTGGGAGGCTTACATAATGAAAAACTGTTTTTT.

Concerning this clonotype: No conserved phenylalanine or tryptophan ends this CDR3, so it is likely a read error. This CDR3 reads CASRLTGTHEAFS. In DNA, the CDR3 is TGTGCCAGCAGGCTTACAGGGACTCATGAAGCTTTCTCT. V is TRBV6-2 or TRBV6-3 and J is TRBJ1-1; maybe TRBD1 (6 bases). CDR1 is MNHEY, CDR2 SVGEGT, per germline. The CDR3 is 13 residues long. V lost 6 bases and J 7 bases, leaving 15 bases between the germline ends.

This clonotype has a handful of counts. This chain uses TRBV9 with TRBJ2-6, with no clear D. The germline V gene has CDR1 SGDLS and CDR2 YYNGEE. This CDR3 comprises 17 residues. The V end was cut by 0 bases, the J end by 8 bases, with 18 bases between. CDR3 in amino acids: CASSVDKGRMATNVLTF. CDR3 sequence (DNA): TGTGCCAGCAGCGTAGATAAGGGCAGGATGGCGACCAACGTCCTGACTTTC.

This clonotype was recorded a few times. The V call is TRBV7-2, the J call TRBJ2-7; 8 bases align to TRBD2. The V gene end was trimmed by 4 bases and the J gene end by 4 bases; junction bases not matched to a gene: 9. CDR1 is SGHTA, CDR2 FQGNSA, per germline. The CDR3 has 15 residues. CDR3 amino acids: CASSSLPGGAYEQYF. CDR3 DNA sequence: TGTGCCAGCAGCTCCCTGCCGGGGGGGGCGTACGAGCAGTACTTC.

This clonotype was detected only a few times. CDR3 amino acids: CASSGGPETQYF. The CDR3 DNA is TGTGCCAGCTCAGGGGGCCCTGAGACCCAGTACTTC. The V gene is TRBV13, the J gene TRBJ2-5; 8 nucleotides align to TRBD1. From germline, CDR1 is PRHDT and CDR2 FYEKMQ (reference sequence). The trim removed 8 bases at V and 5 bases at J, leaving 4 bases unmatched. The CDR3 has 12 amino acids.

The rearrangement uses TRBV21-1 and TRBJ2-1; TRBD2, the table's D call, was not compared with the DNA. TRBV21-1 is classified as a pseudogene. The CDR3 is made up of 18 amino acids. CDR3 nucleotides: TGTGCCAGCAGTCCCGGGACTAGCGGGGGAGGGTCCTACAATGAGCAGTTCTTC. The encoded protein is CASSPGTSGGGSYNEQFF.

The rearrangement joins TRBV7-8 to TRBJ2-1; 9 nucleotides align to TRBD2. Looked up from germline, CDR1 is SGHVS and CDR2 is FQNEAQ. V dropped 5 bases and J dropped 0; count of bases not matched to a gene: 8. The CDR3 runs 17 residues. CDR3 in amino acids: CASSLLAGGSSYNEQFF. The CDR3 DNA reads as TGTGCCAGCAGCCTCCTGGCGGGAGGGAGCTCCTACAATGAGCAGTTCTTC.

This sequence joins TRBV10-3 and TRBJ2-7, with 8 bases identical to TRBD2. CDR1 and CDR2 from the germline V gene are ENHRY and SYGVKD. After removal of 11 bases from V and 3 bases from J, the junction contained 15 bases not matched to a gene. The CDR3 is made up of 15 amino acids. CDR3 sequence: CASRPGGPSGYEQYF. The DNA for the CDR3 is TGTGCCTCCCGACCGGGAGGGCCCTCTGGCTACGAGCAGTACTTC.